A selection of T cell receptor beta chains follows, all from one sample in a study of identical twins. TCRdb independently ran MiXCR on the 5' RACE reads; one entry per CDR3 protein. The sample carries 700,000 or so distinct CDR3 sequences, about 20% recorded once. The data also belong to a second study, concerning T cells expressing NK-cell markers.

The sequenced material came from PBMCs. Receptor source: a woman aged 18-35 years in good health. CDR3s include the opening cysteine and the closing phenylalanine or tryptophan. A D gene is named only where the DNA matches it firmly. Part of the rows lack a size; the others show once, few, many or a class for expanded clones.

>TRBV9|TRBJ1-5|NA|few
CASSVAPGVQPQHF
TGTGCCAGCAGCGTAGCCCCAGGGGTCCAGCCCCAGCATTTT
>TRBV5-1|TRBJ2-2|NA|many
CASSFLAQVNTGELFF
TGCGCCAGCAGCTTCTTGGCGCAGGTGAACACCGGGGAGCTGTTTTTT
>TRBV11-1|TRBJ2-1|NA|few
CASSLGQGGAYNEQFF
TGTGCCAGCAGCTTAGGGCAGGGTGGAGCTTACAATGAGCAGTTCTTC
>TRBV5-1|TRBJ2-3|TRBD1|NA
CASSFGTGGTDTQYF
TGCGCCAGCAGCTTCGGGACAGGGGGCACAGATACGCAGTATTTT
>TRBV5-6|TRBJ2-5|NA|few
CASSYGTGEGETQYF
TGTGCCAGCAGTTATGGAACAGGGGAGGGAGAGACCCAGTACTTC
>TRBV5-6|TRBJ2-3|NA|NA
CASSSAGTRDTQYF
TGTGCCAGCAGCTCGGCAGGTACTCGAGATACGCAGTATTTT
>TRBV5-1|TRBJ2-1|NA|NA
CASSLASISVEASEQFF
TGCGCCAGCAGCTTGGCTAGCATCTCAGTCGAGGCATCTGAGCAGTTCTTC
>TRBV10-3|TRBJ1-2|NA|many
CAISESGGNYGYTF
TGTGCCATCAGTGAGTCAGGGGGGAACTATGGCTACACCTTC
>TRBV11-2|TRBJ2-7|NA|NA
CASSWVPADFYEQYF
TGTGCCAGCAGCTGGGTCCCGGCGGATTTCTACGAGCAGTACTTC
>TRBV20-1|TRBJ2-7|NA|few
CSARVWGRREQYF
TGCAGTGCTAGGGTTTGGGGGAGGCGCGAGCAGTACTTC
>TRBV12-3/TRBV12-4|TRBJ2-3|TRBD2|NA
CASSSPLTSGSTDTQYF
TGTGCCAGCAGTTCTCCCTTGACTAGCGGTAGCACAGATACGCAGTATTTT
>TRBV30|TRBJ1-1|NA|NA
CAWIGGGNTEAFF
TGTGCCTGGATAGGAGGGGGGAACACTGAAGCTTTCTTT
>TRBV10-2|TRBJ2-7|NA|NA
CASRSAASYEQYF
TGCGCCAGCAGGTCGGCAGCATCCTACGAGCAGTACTTC
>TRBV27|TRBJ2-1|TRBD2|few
CASSSLPTGGWYNEQFF
TGTGCCAGCAGTTCCCTCCCCACGGGGGGGTGGTACAATGAGCAGTTCTTC
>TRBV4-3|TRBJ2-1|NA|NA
CASSLGGSRSWEQFF
TGCGCCAGCAGCCTCGGGGGCAGTCGATCATGGGAGCAGTTCTTC
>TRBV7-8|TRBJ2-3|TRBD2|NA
CASSFGAGVNTDTQYF
TGTGCCAGCAGCTTCGGAGCGGGGGTGAACACAGATACGCAGTATTTT
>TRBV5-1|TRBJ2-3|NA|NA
CASSLMGHTDTQYF
TGCGCCAGCAGCTTGATGGGCCACACAGATACGCAGTATTTT
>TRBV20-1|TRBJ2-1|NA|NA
CSATPRGRSYNEQFF
TGCAGTGCCACCCCACGGGGCCGCTCCTACAATGAGCAGTTCTTC
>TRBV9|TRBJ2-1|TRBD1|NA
CASSPRTGTGARVGQFF
TGTGCCAGCAGCCCCCGCACCGGGACAGGGGCCCGAGTAGGGCAGTTCTTC
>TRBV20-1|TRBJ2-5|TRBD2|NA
CSANQGLAGETQYF
TGCAGTGCTAATCAGGGACTAGCGGGAGAGACCCAGTACTTC
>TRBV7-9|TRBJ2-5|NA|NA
CASSSDRSGQETQYF
TGTGCCAGCAGCTCTGACAGGAGCGGACAAGAGACCCAGTACTTC
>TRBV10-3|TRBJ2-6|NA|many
CAISTSGANVLTF
TGTGCCATCAGCACCTCTGGGGCCAACGTCCTGACTTTC
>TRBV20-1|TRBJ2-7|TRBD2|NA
CSATGRGEQYF
TGCAGTGCTACAGGGCGGGGGGAGCAGTACTTC
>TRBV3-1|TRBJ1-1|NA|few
CASSPRDTNTEAFF
TGTGCCAGCAGCCCCCGGGACACCAACACTGAAGCTTTCTTT
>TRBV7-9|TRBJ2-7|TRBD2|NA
CASSSDAGGEQYF
TGTGCCAGCAGTTCGGATGCGGGGGGGGAGCAGTACTTC
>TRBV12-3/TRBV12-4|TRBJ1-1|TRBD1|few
CASRRRGETEAFF
TGTGCCAGCAGACGCAGGGGGGAAACTGAAGCTTTCTTT
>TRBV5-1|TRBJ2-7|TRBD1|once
CASSGGQGIDEQYF
TGCGCCAGCAGCGGGGGACAGGGGATAGACGAGCAGTACTTC
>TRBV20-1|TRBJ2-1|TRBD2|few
CSALPGTSGREQFF
TGCAGTGCTCTCCCCGGGACTAGCGGGAGGGAGCAGTTCTTC
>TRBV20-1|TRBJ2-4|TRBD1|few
CSARIQGAQNIQYF
TGCAGTGCTAGAATCCAGGGGGCCCAAAACATTCAGTACTTC
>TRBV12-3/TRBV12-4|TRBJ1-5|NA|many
CASGYSNQPQHF
TGTGCCAGCGGGTATAGCAATCAGCCCCAGCATTTT
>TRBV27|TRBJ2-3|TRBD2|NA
CASGPQGLAAPDTQYF
TGTGCCAGCGGACCCCAGGGACTAGCGGCCCCTGATACGCAGTATTTT
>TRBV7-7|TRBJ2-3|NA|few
CASSSPPGAQYF
TGTGCTAGCAGCTCCCCCCCAGGAGCGCAGTATTTT